This T cell receptor beta chain was retrieved from a study of identical twins. Study-wide results and limits: In beta out-of-frame sequences, the excess sharing between twins was weaker. The more abundant beta clonotypes in cord blood had fewer insertions, and memory repertoires did not show this.

The CDR3 extends over 19 amino acids. Concerning this clonotype: What it recognizes is unknown. A junction boundary mismatches the germline segment, possibly from a read error.

Template switching created a universal primer site, and the cDNA included unique molecular identifiers. TCRdb redid the calling of the 5' RACE reads with MiXCR, one entry per CDR3 protein. The sample has around 290,000 distinct CDR3 sequences, just under 9.5% seen once. This same sample was also part of a study on yellow fever vaccine responses in identical twins.

The chain combines TRBV12-3 or TRBV12-4 with TRBJ2-3; 13 nucleotides match TRBD2. The receptor was derived from a woman aged 18-29 years in good health. The sample consisted of CD8+ T cells sorted from blood. The CDR3 DNA reads TGTACCAGCAGTTTAGGCCCTCGACTAGCGGGAGGAACCACAGATACGCAGTATTTT. Its translation: CTSSLGPRLAGGTTDTQYF.